Below are 10 T cell receptor beta chains sequenced from a single sample in a study of post-analysis software for immune sequencing data. These receptors are not linked to any known antigen. General observations from the study: TRBV5-6, TRBV5-1 and TRBV20-1 were among a handful of TRBV segments more frequent in patients than controls.

Every TCR beta cDNA library bore unique molecular identifiers. TCRdb itself ran the PCR reads through MiXCR, one entry per CDR3 protein. There are 750,000 to 950,000 distinct CDR3 sequences in the sample; about half occur only once, and roughly 4.9% lies in the top ten. The sample comprised blood. The receptors were gathered from a girl between 5 and 17 years old with multiple sclerosis.

The V call is TRBV6-2 or TRBV6-3, the J call TRBJ2-6; TRBD1 aligns across 9 bases. The V gene's germline CDR1 is MNHEY and CDR2 SVGEGT. This CDR3 has 18 residues. J was trimmed by 4 bases and V by 6 bases; bases with no gene match: 13. CDR3 loop: CASRLVPGQGSGANVLTF. DNA of the CDR3: TGTGCCAGCAGATTAGTCCCGGGACAGGGTTCGGGGGCCAACGTCCTGACTTTC.

The V gene is TRBV18, the J gene TRBJ2-1, with 9 bases lining up with TRBD2. The J call may not be correct, given that the DNA end is closer to TRBJ2-7. The germline V gene encodes CDR1 KGHSH and CDR2 LQKENI. This CDR3 is 18 amino acids long. In DNA, the CDR3 is TGTGCCAGCTCACCCGGCCTAGCGGGAACCATCTCCTACAATGAGCAGTACTTC. It encodes CASSPGLAGTISYNEQYF.

This chain connects TRBV20-1 to TRBJ2-1, with 14 bases lining up with TRBD2. With V trimmed by 5 bases and J by 8 bases, 8 bases remained unmatched. The germline V gene encodes CDR1 DFQATT and CDR2 SNEGSKA (reference sequence). The CDR3 has 15 residues. The CDR3 DNA reads TGCAGTGCTGCCGGGACTAGCGGGAGATGGGATGAGCAGTTCTTC. This encodes CSAAGTSGRWDEQFF.

This sequence joins TRBV3-1 and TRBJ2-3; TRBD2 matches 9 bases. The CDR3 is 20 amino acids. V dropped 1 base and J dropped 6; count of bases not matched to a gene: 20. Germline assignment: CDR1 LGHDT and CDR2 YNNKEL (reference sequence). The CDR3 is CASSQAHPTIPGLAEDTQYF. The CDR3, as DNA: TGTGCCAGCAGCCAAGCCCATCCCACCATTCCGGGACTAGCTGAGGATACGCAGTATTTT.

The chain combines TRBV3-1 with TRBJ2-1; no definite D call. The CDR3 is made up of 14 amino acids. CDR1 LGHDT and CDR2 YNNKEL come from the germline V gene (reference sequence). The V end was cut by 0 bases, the J end by 10 bases, with 13 bases between. CDR3 residues: CASSQEARTGEQFF. The CDR3 region has the DNA TGTGCCAGCAGCCAAGAGGCCCGTACCGGGGAGCAGTTCTTC.

The V and J genes are TRBV7-2 and TRBJ1-5; tentative D call: TRBD1 (6 bases). Germline CDR1 is SGHTA and CDR2 is FQGNSA. The CDR3 sequence is 14 residues long. V was pared by 5 bases and J by 4 bases, with 12 bases between. The CDR3 loop is CASSPGQFNQPQHF. In nucleotides, the CDR3 is TGTGCCAGCAGCCCAGGACAGTTTAATCAGCCCCAGCATTTT. Full variable domain (missing parts from reference TRBV7-2 and TRBJ1-5): GAGVSQSPSNKVTEKGKDVELRCDPISGHTALYWYRQSLGQGLEFLIYFQGNSAPDKSGLPSDRFSAERTGGSVSTLTIQRTQQEDSAVYLCASSPGQFNQPQHFGDGTRLSIL.

The chain joins TRBV10-3 to TRBJ2-1; 10 bases align to TRBD2. The CDR3 runs to 15 residues. Losses at the gene ends were 4 bases for V and 6 bases for J; bases not matched to a gene: 6. Per the germline V gene, CDR1 is ENHRY and CDR2 is SYGVKD. CDR3 protein: CAISAEGLASNEQFF. The CDR3 DNA sequence: TGTGCCATCAGTGCTGAGGGACTAGCGAGCAATGAGCAGTTCTTC.

This clonotype turned up a few times. The gene calls are TRBV7-6 and TRBJ2-7, with TRBD2 identical over 9 bases. The J call may be mistaken, given a closer DNA end match to TRBJ2-5. The CDR3 runs 19 residues. Germline V gene lookup returns CDR1 SGHVS and CDR2 FNYEAQ. Here the CDR3 DNA reads TGTGCCAGCAGCTTAGCGTTTGCGACTAGCGGTACCCGCCTTCTGACCCAGTACTTC. Translation gives CASSLAFATSGTRLLTQYF.

On this clonotype itself: A much bigger clone sits one base away, suggesting this may be a read error. V is TRBV7-6 and J is TRBJ2-5; 8 bases match TRBD2. J lost 1 base, V lost 1 base, and 2 bases had no gene match. Germline V lookup: CDR1 SGHVS, CDR2 FNYEAQ. There are 15 residues in the CDR3. CDR3 sequence: CASSLGTSSQETQYF. The CDR3 coding sequence is TGTGCCAGCAGCTTAGGGACTAGCAGCCAAGAGACCCAGTACTTC.

The chain links TRBV6-5 to TRBJ2-1; TRBD1 aligns across 10 bases. V shed 5 bases and J 2 bases; nucleotides not matched to a gene: 3. Germline V CDR1 and CDR2: MNHEY, SVGAGI. This CDR3 spans 15 amino acids. Here the CDR3 DNA reads TGTGCCAGCAGTCCGACAGGGGGCCCCTACAATGAGCAGTTCTTC. Translating it yields CASSPTGGPYNEQFF.